This T cell receptor beta chain was profiled in a study of blood T cells in healthy people across ages. Then a second PCR, running roughly 6 to 11 cycles, was carried out with a sample-barcoded 5' primer and a J-beta primer mix. In TCRdb, the 5' RACE reads were re-called with MiXCR into one record per CDR3 protein. The data hold 800,000 to 950,000 distinct CDR3 sequences, with around 46% observed a single time. On this clonotype itself: The germline gene is not matched at one end of the junction; a read error may be the cause.

Germline-derived CDR1 and CDR2 are MNHEY and SVGEGT. This CDR3 has 15 residues. Material for sequencing was blood. This clonotype was obtained from a man aged 25-45 years in good health. This chain connects TRBV6-2 or TRBV6-3 to TRBJ2-5; D ambiguous. The CDR3 sequence is CVSSYSESPGETQYF. DNA for the CDR3: TGTGTCAGCAGTTACTCGGAATCCCCGGGAGAGACCCAGTACTTC.